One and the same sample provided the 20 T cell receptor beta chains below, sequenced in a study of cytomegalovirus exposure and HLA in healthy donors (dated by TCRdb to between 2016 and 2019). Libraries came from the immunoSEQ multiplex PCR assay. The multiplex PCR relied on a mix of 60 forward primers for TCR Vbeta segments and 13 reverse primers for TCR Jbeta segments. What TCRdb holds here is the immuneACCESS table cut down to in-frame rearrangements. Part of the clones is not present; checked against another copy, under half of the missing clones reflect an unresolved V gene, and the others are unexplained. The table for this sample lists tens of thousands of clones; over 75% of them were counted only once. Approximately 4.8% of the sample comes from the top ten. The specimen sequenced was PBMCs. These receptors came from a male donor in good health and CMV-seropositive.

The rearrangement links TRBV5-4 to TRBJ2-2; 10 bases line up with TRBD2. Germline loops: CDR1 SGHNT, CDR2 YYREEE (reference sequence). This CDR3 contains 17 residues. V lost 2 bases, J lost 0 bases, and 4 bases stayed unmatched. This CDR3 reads CASSFGLAGANTGELFF. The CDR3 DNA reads TGTGCCAGCAGCTTCGGCCTAGCGGGGGCGAACACCGGGGAGCTGTTTTTT.

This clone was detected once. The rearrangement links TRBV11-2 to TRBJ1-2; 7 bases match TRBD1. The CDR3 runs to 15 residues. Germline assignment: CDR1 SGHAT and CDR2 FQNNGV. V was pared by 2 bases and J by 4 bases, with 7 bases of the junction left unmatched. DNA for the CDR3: TGTGCCAGCAGCTTATCTACAGGGGCGAGCTATGGCTACACCTTC. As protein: CASSLSTGASYGYTF.

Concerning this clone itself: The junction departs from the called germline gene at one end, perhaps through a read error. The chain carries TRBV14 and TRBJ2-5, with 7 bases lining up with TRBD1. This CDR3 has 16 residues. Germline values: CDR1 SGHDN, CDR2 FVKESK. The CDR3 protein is CASSQEVGQPQGTQYF. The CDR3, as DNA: TGTGCCAGCAGCCAAGAGGTGGGACAGCCACAAGGGACCCAGTACTTC.

This CDR3 is CASSLGYQLAPLVGGSYEQYF. In DNA, the CDR3 is TGTGCCAGCAGTTTAGGCTACCAACTGGCCCCCCTGGTGGGAGGTAGCTACGAGCAGTACTTC. V gene TRBV28 combines with J gene TRBJ2-7; possibly TRBD2 for D (6 bases). Trimming removed 2 bases from V and 3 bases from J, with 32 bases in between. Germline CDR1 and CDR2: MDHEN and SYDVKM. This CDR3 has 21 residues.

This chain's CDR3 is CASSGGQGYGYTF. CDR3 DNA sequence: TGTGCCAGCAGCGGGGGACAGGGCTATGGCTACACCTTC. The V gene is TRBV5-8, the J gene TRBJ1-2; 9 bases are shared with TRBD1. The CDR3 contains 13 residues. V shed 4 bases, J shed 4 bases, and the junction held 2 bases outside the gene matches. CDR1 SGHTS and CDR2 YDEGEE come from the germline V gene. The full variable domain, with the rest looked up from reference TRBV5-8 and TRBJ1-2, is EAGVTQSPTHLIKTRGQQATLRCSPISGHTSVYWYQQALGLGLQFLLWYDEGEERNRGNFPPRFSGRQFPNYSSELNVNALELEDSALYLCASSGGQGYGYTFGSGTRLTVV.

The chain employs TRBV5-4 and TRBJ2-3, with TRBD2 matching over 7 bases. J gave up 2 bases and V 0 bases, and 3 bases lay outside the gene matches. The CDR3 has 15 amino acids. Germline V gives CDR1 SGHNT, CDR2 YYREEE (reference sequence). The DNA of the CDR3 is TGTGCCAGCAGCTTGGAAGCGGGGCTCACAGATACGCAGTATTTT. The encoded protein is CASSLEAGLTDTQYF.

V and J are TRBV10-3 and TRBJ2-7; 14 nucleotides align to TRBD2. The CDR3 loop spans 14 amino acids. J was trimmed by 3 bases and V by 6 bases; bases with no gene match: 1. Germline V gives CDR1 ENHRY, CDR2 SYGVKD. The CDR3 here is CAIRGTSGSYEQYF. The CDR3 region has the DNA TGTGCCATCAGGGGGACTAGCGGGAGCTACGAGCAGTACTTC.

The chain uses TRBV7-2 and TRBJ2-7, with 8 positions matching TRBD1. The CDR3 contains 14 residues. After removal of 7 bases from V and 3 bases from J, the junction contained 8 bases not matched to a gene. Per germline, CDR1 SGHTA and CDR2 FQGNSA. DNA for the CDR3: TGTGCCAGCACCTCGGGACAGGCCTTCTACGAGCAGTACTTC. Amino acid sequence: CASTSGQAFYEQYF.

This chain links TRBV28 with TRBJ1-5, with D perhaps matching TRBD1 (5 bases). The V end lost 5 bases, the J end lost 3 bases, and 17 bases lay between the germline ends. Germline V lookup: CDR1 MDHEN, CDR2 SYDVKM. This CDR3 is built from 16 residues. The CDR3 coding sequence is TGTGCCAGCAGTCGAATAGGCAGGGCTGACAATCAGCCCCAGCATTTT. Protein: CASSRIGRADNQPQHF.

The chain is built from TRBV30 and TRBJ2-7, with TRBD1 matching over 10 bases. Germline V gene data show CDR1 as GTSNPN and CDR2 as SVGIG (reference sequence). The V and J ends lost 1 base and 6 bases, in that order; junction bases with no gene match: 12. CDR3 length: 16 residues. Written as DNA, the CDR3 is TGTGCCTGGAGTGCCGGTTTGGGGACAGGGGATATCGAGCAGTACTTC. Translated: CAWSAGLGTGDIEQYF.

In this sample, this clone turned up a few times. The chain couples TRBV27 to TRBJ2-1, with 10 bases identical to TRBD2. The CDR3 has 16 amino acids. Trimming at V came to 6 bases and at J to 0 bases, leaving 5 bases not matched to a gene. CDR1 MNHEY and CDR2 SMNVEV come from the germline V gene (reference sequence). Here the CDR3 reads CASSKLAGSSYNEQFF. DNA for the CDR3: TGTGCCAGCAGCAAACTAGCGGGGAGCTCCTACAATGAGCAGTTCTTC.

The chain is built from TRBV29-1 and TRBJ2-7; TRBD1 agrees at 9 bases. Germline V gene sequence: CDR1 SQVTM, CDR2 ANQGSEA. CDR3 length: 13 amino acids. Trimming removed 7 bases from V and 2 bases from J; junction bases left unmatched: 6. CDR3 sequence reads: CSARTGETYEQYF. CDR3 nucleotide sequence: TGCAGCGCCCGGACAGGGGAGACCTACGAGCAGTACTTC.

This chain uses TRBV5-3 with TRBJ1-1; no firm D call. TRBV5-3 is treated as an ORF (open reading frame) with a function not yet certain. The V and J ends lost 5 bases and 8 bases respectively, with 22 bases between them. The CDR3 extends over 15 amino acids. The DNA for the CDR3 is TGTGCCAGAAGTCCGTTATCGGGAGGAATAAGGGAAGCTTTCTTT. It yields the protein CARSPLSGGIREAFF.

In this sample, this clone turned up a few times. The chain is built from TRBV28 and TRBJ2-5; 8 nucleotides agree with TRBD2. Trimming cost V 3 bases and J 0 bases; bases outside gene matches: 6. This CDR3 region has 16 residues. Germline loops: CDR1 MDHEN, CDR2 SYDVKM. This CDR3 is CASSLGSGGYQETQYF. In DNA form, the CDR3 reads TGTGCCAGCAGTTTGGGTTCGGGGGGGTACCAAGAGACCCAGTACTTC.

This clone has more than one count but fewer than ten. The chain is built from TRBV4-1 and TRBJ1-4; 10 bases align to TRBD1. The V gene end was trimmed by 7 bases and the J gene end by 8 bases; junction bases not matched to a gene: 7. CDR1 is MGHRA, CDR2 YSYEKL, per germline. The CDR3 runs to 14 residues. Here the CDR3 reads CASTRDRGVEKLFF. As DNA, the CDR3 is TGCGCCAGCACCCGGGACAGGGGTGTCGAAAAACTGTTTTTT.

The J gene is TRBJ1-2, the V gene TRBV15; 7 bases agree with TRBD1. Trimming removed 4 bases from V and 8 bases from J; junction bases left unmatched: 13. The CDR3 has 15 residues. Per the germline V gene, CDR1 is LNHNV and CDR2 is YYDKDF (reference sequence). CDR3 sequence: CATSIGALTGEGYTF. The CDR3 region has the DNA TGTGCCACCAGCATCGGCGCCCTAACAGGGGAGGGCTACACCTTC.

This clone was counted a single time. This CDR3 is CASSLSGLGYGYTF. CDR3 nucleotides: TGTGCCAGCAGTTTATCGGGCTTAGGCTATGGCTACACCTTC. The genes are TRBV27 and TRBJ1-2; no reliable D call. The CDR3 loop spans 14 amino acids. Germline lookup yields CDR1 MNHEY and CDR2 SMNVEV (reference sequence). The V gene lost 0 bases and the J gene lost 4 bases, with 9 bases spanning the gap.

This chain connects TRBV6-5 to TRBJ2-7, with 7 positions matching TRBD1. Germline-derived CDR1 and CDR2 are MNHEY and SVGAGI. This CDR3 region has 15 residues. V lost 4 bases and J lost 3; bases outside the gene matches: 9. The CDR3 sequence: CASSSPKGAVYEQYF. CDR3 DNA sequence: TGTGCCAGCAGTTCCCCCAAGGGGGCCGTCTACGAGCAGTACTTC.

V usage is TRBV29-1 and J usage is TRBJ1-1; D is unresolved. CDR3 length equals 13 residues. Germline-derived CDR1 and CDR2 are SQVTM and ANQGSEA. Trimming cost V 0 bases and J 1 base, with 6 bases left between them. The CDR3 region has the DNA TGCAGCGTTGAAGACACAGAGAACACTGAAGCTTTCTTT. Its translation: CSVEDTENTEAFF.

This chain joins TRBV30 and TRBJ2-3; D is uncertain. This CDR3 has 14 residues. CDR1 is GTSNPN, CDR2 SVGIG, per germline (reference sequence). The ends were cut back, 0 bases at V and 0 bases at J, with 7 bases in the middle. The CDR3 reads CAWSVPVSTDTQYF. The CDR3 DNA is TGTGCCTGGAGTGTACCAGTGAGCACAGATACGCAGTATTTT.